This T cell receptor beta chain was profiled in a study of PD-L1 blockade in urothelial cancer. TCR analog templates of synthetic origin were spiked into each PCR. Only in-frame clones appear in the TCRdb table, and some are missing; sequencing was by immunoSEQ multiplex PCR. The table records about 100,000 clones, roughly nine tenths of them present only once. V lost 5 bases, J lost 0 bases, and 15 bases stayed unmatched. This CDR3 comprises 19 residues. Germline lookup yields CDR1 SGHVS and CDR2 FQNEAQ. This rearrangement joins TRBV7-8 to TRBJ2-2, with 7 bases fitting TRBD2. Sample: PBMCs, taken around atezolizumab (anti-PD-L1) treatment. The TCR comes from a woman aged 80 or older with urothelial cancer. CDR3: CASSLGPLLAGANTGELFF. CDR3 DNA sequence: TGTGCCAGCAGCCTAGGCCCATTATTGGCGGGAGCGAACACCGGGGAGCTGTTTTTT.